A single sample is the source of the 10 T cell receptor beta chains below, sequenced in a study of response to subunit inactivated influenza vaccine. One entry per CDR3 protein, called by TCRdb with MiXCR from the RT-PCR reads. The table includes roughly 780,000 distinct CDR3 sequences, approximately 17% detected once. The specimen comprised PBMCs from blood, sampled about 5 days after vaccination. These receptor sequences come from a man aged 45-65 years who received an inactivated influenza vaccine.

This chain joins TRBV12-3 or TRBV12-4 and TRBJ1-5; TRBD1 is a possible D gene (5 bases). Trimming removed 6 bases at V and 1 base at J, with 13 bases between. The CDR3 is made up of 15 amino acids. The chain's CDR3 is CASSSGQMSNQPQHF. The CDR3 coding sequence is TGTGCCAGCAGCTCCGGACAAATGAGCAATCAGCCCCAGCATTTT.

This clonotype was counted only a few times. The chain recombines TRBV12-3 or TRBV12-4 with TRBJ1-5; a weak D match, TRBD1 (5 bases). The CDR3 is 17 amino acids. Trimming removed 5 bases at V and 2 bases at J, with 19 bases between. In DNA, the CDR3 is TGTGCCAGCAGTCAAGGACACCCCCGGTCGGGCAATCAGCCCCAGCATTTT. This sequence encodes CASSQGHPRSGNQPQHF.

V is TRBV7-2 and J is TRBJ2-5; maybe TRBD1 (5 bases). Trimming left V 5 bases short and J 3 bases short, with 13 bases between. The CDR3 contains 14 residues. Germline-derived CDR1 and CDR2 are SGHTA and FQGNSA. This chain's CDR3 is CASSRMQGKETQYF. In DNA form, the CDR3 reads TGTGCCAGCAGCAGAATGCAGGGAAAAGAGACCCAGTACTTC.

This clonotype was observed a handful of times. The chain recombines TRBV10-3 with TRBJ1-1, with D unclear. Germline V gives CDR1 ENHRY, CDR2 SYGVKD. There are 13 residues in the CDR3. Trimming stripped 0 bases from V and 3 bases from J, with 5 bases between. In DNA, the CDR3 is TGTGCCATCAGTGAGTCCGGGTACACTGAAGCTTTCTTT. Translation: CAISESGYTEAFF.

This clonotype was seen only a few times. The chain combines TRBV24-1 with TRBJ2-1; 10 bases are a match to TRBD2. The germline V gene has CDR1 KGHDR and CDR2 SFDVKD. This CDR3 contains 17 residues. J lost 9 bases, V lost 4 bases, and 14 bases had no gene match. The CDR3 DNA reads TGTGCCACCAGTGACTCTAATAAGCGGGGGGGCCTCGCTGAGCAGTTCTTC. Its protein is CATSDSNKRGGLAEQFF.

This chain joins TRBV12-3 or TRBV12-4 and TRBJ1-4; possibly TRBD1 for D (5 bases). The V gene lost 6 bases and the J gene lost 10 bases, with 21 bases spanning the gap. The CDR3 is 15 residues long. The chain's CDR3 is CASSLDGARVGKLFF. Written as DNA, the CDR3 is TGTGCCAGCAGCCTGGACGGGGCCCGAGTAGGAAAACTGTTTTTT.

Turning to this clonotype: One end of the junction fails to match germline, which may point to a read error. The chain combines TRBV9 with TRBJ2-1, with 8 bases lining up with TRBD1. CDR3 size: 15 residues. From germline, CDR1 is SGDLS and CDR2 YYNGEE. CDR3 sequence: CASSPQGGSYNEQLF. CDR3 DNA: TGTGCCAGCAGCCCACAGGGGGGCTCCTACAATGAGCAGCTCTTC.

CDR3 amino acids: CASSLDYSLNYGYTF. DNA of the CDR3: TGCGCCAGCAGCTTGGACTACTCATTAAACTATGGCTACACCTTC. This rearrangement joins TRBV5-1 to TRBJ1-2; D is unclear. The V end was cut by 0 bases, the J end by 2 bases, with 11 bases between. Germline-derived CDR1 and CDR2 are SGHRS and YFSETQ. CDR3 length: 15 residues. The full variable domain, its missing parts supplied by reference TRBV5-1 and TRBJ1-2, is KAGVTQTPRYLIKTRGQQVTLSCSPISGHRSVSWYQQTPGQGLQFLFEYFSETQRNKGNFPGRFSGRQFSNSRSEMNVSTLELGDSALYLCASSLDYSLNYGYTFGSGTRLTVV.

This chain connects TRBV28 to TRBJ1-5, with 8 bases fitting TRBD1. CDR1 and CDR2 (germline): MDHEN, SYDVKM. With V trimmed by 6 bases and J by 6 bases, 10 bases remained unmatched. CDR3 length: 15 amino acids. CDR3: CASRPDRVLSQPQHF. CDR3 nucleotide sequence: TGTGCCAGCAGACCGGACAGGGTATTAAGTCAGCCCCAGCATTTT.

V is TRBV28 and J is TRBJ2-1; D is undetermined. Per the germline V gene, CDR1 is MDHEN and CDR2 is SYDVKM. The CDR3 has 11 amino acids. The V end lost 6 bases, the J end lost 8 bases, and 8 bases lay between the germline ends. CDR3 nucleotides: TGTGCCAGCAGGGGTTATTATGAGCAGTTCTTC. Translation: CASRGYYEQFF.